The present TCR beta chain was sequenced within a study of cytomegalovirus exposure and HLA in healthy donors. Both 60 Vbeta primers and 13 Jbeta primers went into the PCR. Generated by immunoSEQ multiplex PCR, the TCRdb table keeps only in-frame clones and is missing some. The table lists about 120,000 clones, around 75% of them singletons. In the case of this clone: The target antigen is unknown.

General observations from the study: What was likely a sequencing artifact was a cluster of highly shared sequence variants. It emerged from a later analysis that several of the most significant clusters appeared to be linked to common viral pathogens.

Trimming took 2 bases from V and 12 from J; bases not matched to a gene: 7. Germline V CDR1 and CDR2: MNHNS, SASEGT. This CDR3 region has 13 residues. The rearrangement links TRBV6-1 to TRBJ2-1; TRBD1 matches 7 bases. The sequencing sample was made of PBMCs. The clonotype was recovered from a woman between 18 and 29 years old in good health and CMV-seronegative. In DNA form, the CDR3 reads TGTGCCAGCAGTGAATATACAGGGGCCCGGCAGTTCTTC. It encodes CASSEYTGARQFF.